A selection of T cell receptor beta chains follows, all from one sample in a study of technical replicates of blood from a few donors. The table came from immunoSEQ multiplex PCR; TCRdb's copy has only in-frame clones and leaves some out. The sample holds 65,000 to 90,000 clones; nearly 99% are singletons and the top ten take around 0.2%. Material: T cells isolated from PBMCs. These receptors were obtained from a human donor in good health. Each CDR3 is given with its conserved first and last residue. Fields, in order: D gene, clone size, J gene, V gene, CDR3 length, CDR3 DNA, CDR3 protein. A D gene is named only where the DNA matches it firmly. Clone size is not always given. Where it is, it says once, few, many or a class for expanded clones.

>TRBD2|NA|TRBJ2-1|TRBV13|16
TGTGCCAGCAGCTGGGCTACTAGCGGGCTAGACAATGAGCAGTTCTTC
CASSWATSGLDNEQFF
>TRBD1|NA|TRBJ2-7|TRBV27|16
TGTGCCAGCAGTTTACAGGGACAGGGAAGAACTATCGAGCAGTACTTC
CASSLQGQGRTIEQYF
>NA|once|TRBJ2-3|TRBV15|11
TGTGCCACCAGCTCTCGAGATACGCAGTATTTT
CATSSRDTQYF
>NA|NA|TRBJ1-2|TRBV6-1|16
TGTGCCAGCAGTGAAAACCGGGAGATACTTTTTGGTGGCTACACCTTC
CASSENREILFGGYTF
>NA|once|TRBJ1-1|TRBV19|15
TGTGCCAGTAGTATGACGACCCGGGGGTTAACTGAAGCTTTCTTT
CASSMTTRGLTEAFF
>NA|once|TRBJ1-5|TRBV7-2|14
TGTGCCAGCAGCTTAACAGGGTACTCTCAGCCCCAGCATTTT
CASSLTGYSQPQHF
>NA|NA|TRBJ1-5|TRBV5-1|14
TGCGCCAGCAGCTGGAAAGGGGAGGATCAGCCCCAGCATTTT
CASSWKGEDQPQHF
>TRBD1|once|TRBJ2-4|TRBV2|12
TGTGCCAGCAAAGGGACAGGGGAAAGTCAGTACTTC
CASKGTGESQYF
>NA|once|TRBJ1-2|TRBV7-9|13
TGTGCCAGCAGCTTCAACGACAGGTCTGGCTACACCTTC
CASSFNDRSGYTF
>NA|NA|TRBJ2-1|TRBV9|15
TGTGCCAGCAGCACCACAGGGCTATCTTACAATGAGCAGTTCTTC
CASSTTGLSYNEQFF
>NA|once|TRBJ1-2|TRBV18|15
TGTGCCAGCTCACCGCGGGGGAGTTCGAACTATGGCTACACCTTC
CASSPRGSSNYGYTF
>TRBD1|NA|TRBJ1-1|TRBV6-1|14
TGTGCCAGCAGTGTCGGACAGGGAAACACTGAAGCTTTCTTT
CASSVGQGNTEAFF
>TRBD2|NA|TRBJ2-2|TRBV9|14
TGTGCCAGCAGCGCTCTAGCGGTCACCGGGGAGCTGTTTTTT
CASSALAVTGELFF
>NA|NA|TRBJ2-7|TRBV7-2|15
TGTGCCAGCAGCTTTGGCGGGTTCCCTCCAGGCGAGCAGTACTTC
CASSFGGFPPGEQYF
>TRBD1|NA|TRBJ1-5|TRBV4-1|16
TGCGCCAGCAGCCCCCTTGGGACAGGGCAAAATCAGCCCCAGCATTTT
CASSPLGTGQNQPQHF
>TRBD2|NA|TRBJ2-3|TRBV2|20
TGTGCCAGCAGAATACCCGTGGGGACTAGCGGGAGGGCCCAGACAGATACGCAGTATTTT
CASRIPVGTSGRAQTDTQYF
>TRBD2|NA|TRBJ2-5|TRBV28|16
TGTGCCAGCAGCCTCCTCTGGGGGGGGGAAGAAGAGACCCAGTACTTC
CASSLLWGGEEETQYF
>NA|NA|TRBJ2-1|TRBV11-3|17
TGTGCCAGCAGCTCCCAGACTAGATCGGTTTTGTACAATGAGCAGTTCTTC
CASSSQTRSVLYNEQFF
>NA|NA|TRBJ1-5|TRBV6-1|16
TGTGCCAGCAGTGAACTCGGGAGGAAGGGCAATCAGCCCCAGCATTTT
CASSELGRKGNQPQHF
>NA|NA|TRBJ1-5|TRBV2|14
TGTGCCAGCAGTGTTGAGGAGGTAAATCAGCCCCAGCATTTT
CASSVEEVNQPQHF
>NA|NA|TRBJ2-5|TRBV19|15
TGTGCCAGCACAAAAGGAGGATTGGATCGAGAGACCCAGTACTTC
CASTKGGLDRETQYF
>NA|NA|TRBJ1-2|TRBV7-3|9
TGTGCCAGCAGCTTCTTCTACACCTTC
CASSFFYTF
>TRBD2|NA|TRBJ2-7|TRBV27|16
TGTGCCAGCAGTTTAGCCTTGCGGGAGATATCCTACGAGCAGTACTTC
CASSLALREISYEQYF
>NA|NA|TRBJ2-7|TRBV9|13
TGTGCCAGCAGCGTAGCGGGGGGCGCCGAGCAGTACTTC
CASSVAGGAEQYF
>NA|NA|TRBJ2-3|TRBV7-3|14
TGTGCCAGCAGCTTAGGTACTAGCACAGATACGCAGTATTTT
CASSLGTSTDTQYF
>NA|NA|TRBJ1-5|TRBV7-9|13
TGTGCCAGCACCTCAACAGGGAATCAGCCCCAGCATTTT
CASTSTGNQPQHF
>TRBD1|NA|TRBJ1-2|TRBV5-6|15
TGTGCCAGCAGCCTGGTAGGACAGGGGGCTTATGGCTACACCTTC
CASSLVGQGAYGYTF
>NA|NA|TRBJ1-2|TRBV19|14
TGTGCCAGTAGTATAGCTGTGGGGGCAAGAGGCTACACCTTC
CASSIAVGARGYTF
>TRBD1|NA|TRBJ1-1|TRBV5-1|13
TGCGCCAGCAGCATTGACAGGGGTGATGAAGCTTTCTTT
CASSIDRGDEAFF